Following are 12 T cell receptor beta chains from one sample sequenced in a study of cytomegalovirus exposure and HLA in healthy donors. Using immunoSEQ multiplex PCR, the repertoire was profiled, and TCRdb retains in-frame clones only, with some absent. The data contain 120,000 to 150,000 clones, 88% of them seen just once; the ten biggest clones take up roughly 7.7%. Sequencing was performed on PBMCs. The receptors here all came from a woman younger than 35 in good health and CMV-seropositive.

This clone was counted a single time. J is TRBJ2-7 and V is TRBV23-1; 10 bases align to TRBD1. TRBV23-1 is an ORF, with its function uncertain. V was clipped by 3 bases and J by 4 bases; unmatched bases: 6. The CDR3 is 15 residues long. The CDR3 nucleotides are TGCGCCAGCAGTCACCTGACAGGGGGCGATTACGAGCAGTACTTC. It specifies CASSHLTGGDYEQYF.

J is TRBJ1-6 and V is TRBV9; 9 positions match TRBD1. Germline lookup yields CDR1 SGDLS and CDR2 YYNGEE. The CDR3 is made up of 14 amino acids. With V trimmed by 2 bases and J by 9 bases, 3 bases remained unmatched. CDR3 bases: TGTGCCAGCAGCGTGGACAGGGGTAGTTCACCCCTCCACTTT. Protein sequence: CASSVDRGSSPLHF.

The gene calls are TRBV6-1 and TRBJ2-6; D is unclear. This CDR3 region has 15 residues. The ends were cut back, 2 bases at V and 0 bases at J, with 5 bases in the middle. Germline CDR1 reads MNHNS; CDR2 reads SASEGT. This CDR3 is CASSESHSGANVLTF. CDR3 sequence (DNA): TGTGCCAGCAGTGAATCCCACTCTGGGGCCAACGTCCTGACTTTC.

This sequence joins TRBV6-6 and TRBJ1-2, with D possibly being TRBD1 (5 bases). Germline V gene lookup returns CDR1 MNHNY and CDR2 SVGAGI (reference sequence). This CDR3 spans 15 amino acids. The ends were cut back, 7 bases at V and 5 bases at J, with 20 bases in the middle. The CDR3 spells CASNGGTGRGYGYTF. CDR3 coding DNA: TGTGCCAGCAACGGAGGCACAGGCCGGGGGTATGGCTACACCTTC.

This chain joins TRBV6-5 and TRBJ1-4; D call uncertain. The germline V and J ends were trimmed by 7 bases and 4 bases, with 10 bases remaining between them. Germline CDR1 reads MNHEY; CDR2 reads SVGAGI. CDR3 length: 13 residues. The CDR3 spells CASTPGYNEKLFF. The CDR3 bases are TGTGCCAGCACCCCGGGGTATAATGAAAAACTGTTTTTT.

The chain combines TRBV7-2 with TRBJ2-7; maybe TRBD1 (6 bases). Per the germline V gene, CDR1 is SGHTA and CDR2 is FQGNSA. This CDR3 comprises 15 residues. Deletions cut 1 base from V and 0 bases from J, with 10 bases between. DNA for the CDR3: TGTGCCAGCAGCTTAGAAGGGGGTTTCTCCTACGAGCAGTACTTC. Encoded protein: CASSLEGGFSYEQYF.

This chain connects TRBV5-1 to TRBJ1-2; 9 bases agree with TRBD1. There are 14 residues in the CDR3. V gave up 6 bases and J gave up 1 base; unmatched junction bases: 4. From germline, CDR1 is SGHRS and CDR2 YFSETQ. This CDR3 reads CASNPGQGNYGYTF. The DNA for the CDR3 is TGCGCCAGCAACCCGGGACAGGGTAACTATGGCTACACCTTC.

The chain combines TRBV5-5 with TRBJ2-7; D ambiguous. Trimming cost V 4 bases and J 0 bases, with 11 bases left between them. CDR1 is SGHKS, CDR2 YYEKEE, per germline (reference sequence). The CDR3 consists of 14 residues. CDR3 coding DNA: TGTGCCAGCAGCCTAGAGACGGTCTCCTACGAGCAGTACTTC. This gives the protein CASSLETVSYEQYF.

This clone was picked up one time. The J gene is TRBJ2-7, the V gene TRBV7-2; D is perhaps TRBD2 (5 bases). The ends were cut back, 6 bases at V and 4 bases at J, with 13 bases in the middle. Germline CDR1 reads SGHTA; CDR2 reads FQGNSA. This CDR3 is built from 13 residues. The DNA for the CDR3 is TGTGCCAGCAGTACAGCGGTGCCTTACGAGCAGTACTTC. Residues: CASSTAVPYEQYF.

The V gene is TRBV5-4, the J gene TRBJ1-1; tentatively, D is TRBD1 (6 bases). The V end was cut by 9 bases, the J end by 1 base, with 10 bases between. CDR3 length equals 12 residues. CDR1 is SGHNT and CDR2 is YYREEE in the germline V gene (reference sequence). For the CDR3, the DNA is TGTGCCACTACAGGGAGGAACACTGAAGCTTTCTTT. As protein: CATTGRNTEAFF.

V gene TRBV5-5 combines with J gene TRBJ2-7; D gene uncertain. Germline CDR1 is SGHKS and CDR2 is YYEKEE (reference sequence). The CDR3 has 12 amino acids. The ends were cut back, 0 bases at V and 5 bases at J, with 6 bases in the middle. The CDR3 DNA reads TGTGCCAGCAGCTTGGTAACAAACGAGCAGTACTTC. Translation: CASSLVTNEQYF.

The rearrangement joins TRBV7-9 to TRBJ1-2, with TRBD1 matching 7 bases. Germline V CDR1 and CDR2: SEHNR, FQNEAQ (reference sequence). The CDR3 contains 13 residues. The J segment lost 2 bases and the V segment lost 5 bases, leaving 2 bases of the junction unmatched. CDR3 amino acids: CASSEGQNYGYTF. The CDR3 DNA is TGTGCCAGCAGCGAGGGACAGAACTATGGCTACACCTTC.